What follows are 30 T cell receptor beta chains derived from one specimen sequenced in a study of long-term antiretroviral therapy in people with HIV. The authors ran the immunoSEQ assay, v3.0, at survey level. Assay: immunoSEQ multiplex PCR; the TCRdb copy retains only in-frame clones and omits some. Seen here are fewer than 20,000 clones, 80% to 90% observed once, and the top ten hold 18%. The sequences come from unsorted PBMCs, collected 0.6 years after starting antiretroviral therapy. All receptors derive from a woman aged 18-29 years with HIV.

Turning to this clone: The sample holds other DNA sequences that translate to the same CDR3. The V call is TRBV7-9, the J call TRBJ1-4; 7 bases are a match to TRBD1. Unmatched junction bases numbered 3, after V lost 1 base and J lost 7 bases. Germline values: CDR1 SEHNR, CDR2 FQNEAQ (reference sequence). This CDR3 contains 14 residues. CDR3 sequence (DNA): TGTGCCAGCAGCTTAGGACAGGGAGGTGAAAAACTGTTTTTT. Protein product: CASSLGQGGEKLFF.

This clone was found once. This rearrangement joins TRBV5-1 to TRBJ2-1; perhaps TRBD2 as D (5 bases). With 0 bases removed from V and 7 bases from J, the gap between germline ends came to 14 bases. The length of the CDR3 is 15 residues. Germline-derived CDR1 and CDR2 are SGHRS and YFSETQ. The CDR3: CASSLVSGSENEQFF. The CDR3 DNA reads TGCGCCAGCAGCTTGGTATCGGGGTCCGAGAATGAGCAGTTCTTC.

The CDR3 nucleotides read TGCGCCAGCAGCGAAGGGGCAAACACTGAAGCTTTCTTT. It codes for CASSEGANTEAFF. The chain employs TRBV5-1 and TRBJ1-1, with D perhaps TRBD1 (5 bases). The germline V and J ends were trimmed by 4 bases and 2 bases, with 9 bases remaining between them. CDR3 length: 13 amino acids. Germline CDR1 and CDR2: SGHRS and YFSETQ.

The V call is TRBV11-2, the J call TRBJ2-7, with TRBD2 as a possible D gene (6 bases). With 3 bases removed from V and 6 bases from J, the gap between germline ends came to 15 bases. Germline V lookup: CDR1 SGHAT, CDR2 FQNNGV. The CDR3 extends over 14 amino acids. The CDR3 is CASSLLREHGEQYF. CDR3 nucleotides: TGTGCCAGCAGCTTGTTACGGGAGCATGGCGAGCAGTACTTC.

The count of this clone is one. The chain joins TRBV11-2 to TRBJ2-5, with 7 positions matching TRBD1. Germline V gene data show CDR1 as SGHAT and CDR2 as FQNNGV. V trimming: 7 bases; J trimming: 5 bases; junction bases outside the gene matches: 13. This CDR3 is built from 15 residues. CDR3 in amino acids: CASNHLGGLGETQYF. CDR3 nucleotides: TGTGCCAGCAACCACCTAGGGGGCTTGGGGGAGACCCAGTACTTC.

The V and J genes are TRBV20-1 and TRBJ2-3, with D uncertain. This CDR3 comprises 11 residues. CDR1 is DFQATT and CDR2 is SNEGSKA in the germline V gene (reference sequence). In nucleotides, the CDR3 is TGCAAAGCATCGAGCACAGATACGCAGTATTTT. The encoded protein is CKASSTDTQYF.

In the case of this clone: The conserved phenylalanine or tryptophan is not found at the CDR3 terminus, so this likely reflects a read error. The limits of the CDR3 on the DNA are not certain, so only TCRdb's listed CDR3 is given. The V and J genes are TRBV27 and TRBJ2-7. Germline CDR1 reads MNHEY; CDR2 reads SMNVEV (reference sequence). Both ends counted, the CDR3 spans 9 residues. The CDR3 reads CASSSGPRG.

V gene TRBV18 combines with J gene TRBJ1-5; 8 bases align to TRBD1. CDR1 is KGHSH, CDR2 LQKENI, per germline. The CDR3 has 17 amino acids. Trimming removed 3 bases from V and 2 bases from J; junction bases left unmatched: 9. The CDR3 bases are TGTGCCAGCTCACCTACCAGGCCGGGACAGGGCAATCAGCCCCAGCATTTT. Amino acids: CASSPTRPGQGNQPQHF.

V gene TRBV7-2 combines with J gene TRBJ1-6; tentatively, D is TRBD1 (5 bases). The germline V gene has CDR1 SGHTA and CDR2 FQGNSA. This CDR3 comprises 15 residues. The germline V and J ends were trimmed by 2 bases and 10 bases, with 15 bases remaining between them. The CDR3 reads CASSLIGGAESPLHF. The DNA for the CDR3 is TGTGCCAGCAGCTTAATAGGTGGGGCGGAATCACCCCTCCACTTT. Combining the CDR3 with reference TRBV7-2 and TRBJ1-6 gives the whole variable domain GAGVSQSPSNKVTEKGKDVELRCDPISGHTALYWYRQSLGQGLEFLIYFQGNSAPDKSGLPSDRFSAERTGGSVSTLTIQRTQQEDSAVYLCASSLIGGAESPLHFGNGTRLTVT.

V is TRBV4-1 and J is TRBJ1-2; D not resolved. From germline, CDR1 is MGHRA and CDR2 YSYEKL. The CDR3 consists of 12 residues. V shed 0 bases and J shed 5 bases, with 4 bases lying between them. The CDR3 is CASSQDQYGYTF. Written as DNA, the CDR3 is TGCGCCAGCAGCCAAGATCAATATGGCTACACCTTC.

The rearrangement links TRBV7-2 to TRBJ1-4, with TRBD1 identical over 7 bases. The CDR3 covers 16 residues. The V gene's germline CDR1 is SGHTA and CDR2 FQGNSA. V lost 6 bases, J lost 8 bases, and 15 bases stayed unmatched. CDR3 in amino acids: CASRLRSDRVDEKLFF. The DNA for the CDR3 is TGTGCCAGCAGGTTACGGAGCGACAGGGTAGACGAAAAACTGTTTTTT.

The chain employs TRBV29-1 and TRBJ2-5; D not resolved. The CDR3 contains 11 residues. Germline V gives CDR1 SQVTM, CDR2 ANQGSEA. Trimming removed 7 bases from V and 1 base from J, with 7 bases in between. The CDR3, as DNA: TGCAGCGACCGGGTCCAAGAGACCCAGTACTTC. Protein product: CSDRVQETQYF.

The chain carries TRBV29-1 and TRBJ2-2; 7 bases fit TRBD1. Germline CDR1 SQVTM, CDR2 ANQGSEA. Losses at the gene ends were 7 bases for V and 5 bases for J; bases not matched to a gene: 16. This CDR3 region has 16 residues. CDR3 nucleotides: TGCAGCGCCCTGACCGGGGCAGGGGGTAGTACCGGGGAGCTGTTTTTT. This encodes CSALTGAGGSTGELFF.

The chain joins TRBV6-5 to TRBJ1-1, with no clear D. Germline loops: CDR1 MNHEY, CDR2 SVGAGI. The V end lost 5 bases, the J end lost 8 bases, and 15 bases lay between the germline ends. This CDR3 is 13 amino acids long. The CDR3 DNA is TGTGCCAGCAGTGCGACCTTGATTTCCGAAGCTTTCTTT. Protein: CASSATLISEAFF.

The rearrangement joins TRBV7-2 to TRBJ2-5, with TRBD2 identical over 8 bases. Per germline, CDR1 SGHTA and CDR2 FQGNSA. The CDR3 has 14 residues. The trim removed 5 bases at V and 4 bases at J, leaving 6 bases unmatched. The DNA of the CDR3 is TGTGCCAGCAGCACCCGGGGGGGAGGAGAGACCCAGTACTTC. Protein sequence: CASSTRGGGETQYF.

This clone was found once. The CDR3, as DNA: TGTGCTAGTGCCATACAGGGGGCGTCAGAGCAGTACTTC. Translation gives CASAIQGASEQYF. This chain links TRBV12-5 with TRBJ2-7, with TRBD1 matching 9 bases. This CDR3 spans 13 amino acids. With 7 bases clipped from V and 7 bases from J, the junction kept 8 bases outside the gene matches. CDR1 and CDR2 from the germline V gene are LGHNT and FRNRAP.

This chain's CDR3 is CAGTQNSGANVLTF. The CDR3 nucleotides read TGTGCCGGAACTCAGAACTCTGGGGCCAACGTCCTGACTTTC. The chain joins TRBV7-9 to TRBJ2-6; no reliable D call. Germline assignment: CDR1 SEHNR and CDR2 FQNEAQ (reference sequence). The CDR3 contains 14 residues. V lost 11 bases, J lost 0 bases, and 11 bases lay in between.

J is TRBJ2-7 and V is TRBV6-5; D might be TRBD2 (6 bases). Deletions cut 5 bases from V and 2 bases from J, with 16 bases between. Looked up from germline, CDR1 is MNHEY and CDR2 is SVGAGI. The CDR3 contains 15 residues. The CDR3 DNA reads as TGTGCCAGCAGTGGAAGCGGAGGAGGGACCTACGAGCAGTACTTC. It codes for CASSGSGGGTYEQYF.

This clone is deemed large. The V call is TRBV28, the J call TRBJ2-7; 9 bases map to TRBD1. The germline CDR1 and CDR2 sequences are MDHEN and SYDVKM. This CDR3 region has 15 residues. V lost 6 bases, J lost 2 bases, and 8 bases stayed unmatched. The CDR3 DNA reads TGTGCCAGCAGCCCCGGGACAGGGACCCCCTACGAGCAGTACTTC. As protein: CASSPGTGTPYEQYF.

The J gene is TRBJ2-6, the V gene TRBV18; TRBD1 agrees at 7 bases. Trimming took 4 bases from V and 2 from J; bases not matched to a gene: 8. CDR3 size: 17 residues. Germline loops: CDR1 KGHSH, CDR2 LQKENI. The CDR3 sequence is CASSLSLQGAGANVLTF. CDR3 bases: TGTGCCAGCTCACTCTCCCTCCAGGGGGCTGGGGCCAACGTCCTGACTTTC.

This chain uses TRBV7-9 with TRBJ1-1; D gene unclear. Germline values: CDR1 SEHNR, CDR2 FQNEAQ (reference sequence). The CDR3 sequence is 12 residues long. In nucleotides, the CDR3 is TGTGCAGAAGAGGGTATGAGCACTGAAGCTTTCTTT. Its translation is CAEEGMSTEAFF.

The rearrangement uses TRBV6-6 and TRBJ2-1, with D perhaps matching TRBD1 or TRBD2 (6 bases each). The CDR3 is 14 residues long. Germline assignment: CDR1 MNHNY and CDR2 SVGAGI (reference sequence). The V end was cut by 6 bases, the J end by 4 bases, with 13 bases between. CDR3 residues: CASSLKGGYNEQFF. CDR3 DNA: TGTGCCAGCAGCCTAAAAGGGGGGTACAATGAGCAGTTCTTC.

V is TRBV4-2 and J is TRBJ1-1, with 8 bases matching TRBD1. Germline V gene data show CDR1 as LGHNA and CDR2 as YNFKEQ. The CDR3 is 15 residues long. The V segment lost 5 bases and the J segment 3 bases; nucleotides outside the gene matches: 8. CDR3: CASSSQGAGDTEAFF. CDR3 sequence (DNA): TGTGCCAGCAGCTCGCAGGGGGCTGGGGACACTGAAGCTTTCTTT.

J is TRBJ2-1 and V is TRBV27; D is unresolved. V lost 4 bases to trimming and J lost 10 bases, with 14 bases between them. Germline V gene sequence: CDR1 MNHEY, CDR2 SMNVEV (reference sequence). The CDR3 has 13 amino acids. Here the CDR3 DNA reads TGTGCCAGCAGTTCCCACTCGGACGGGGAGCAGTTCTTC. It specifies CASSSHSDGEQFF.

V is TRBV4-2 and J is TRBJ1-1; D perhaps matches TRBD1 (5 bases). Germline CDR1 is LGHNA and CDR2 is YNFKEQ. Between the trimmed V and J ends, which lost 4 bases and 1 base, there was a span of 13 bases. The CDR3 is 15 residues long. The CDR3 coding sequence is TGTGCCAGCAGCCCCGCGGGGACGGAGAACACTGAAGCTTTCTTT. This translates into CASSPAGTENTEAFF.

The chain joins TRBV6-1 to TRBJ2-1; D is perhaps TRBD1 (5 bases). The germline V gene encodes CDR1 MNHNS and CDR2 SASEGT. The CDR3 runs to 12 residues. Trimming left V 5 bases short and J 9 bases short, with 11 bases between. The CDR3 coding sequence is TGTGCCAGCAGTATTCATCAGGGTGAGCAGTTCTTC. Protein product: CASSIHQGEQFF.

The J gene is TRBJ1-5, the V gene TRBV19; D is uncertain. CDR1 is LNHDA, CDR2 SQIVND, per germline (reference sequence). The CDR3 has 13 amino acids. The V end lost 3 bases, the J end lost 7 bases, and 10 bases lay between the germline ends. This chain's CDR3 is CASSMSRNQPQHF. Written as DNA, the CDR3 is TGTGCCAGTAGTATGTCCAGGAACCAGCCCCAGCATTTT.

J is TRBJ1-4 and V is TRBV7-9; D is ambiguous. Germline V gene sequence: CDR1 SEHNR, CDR2 FQNEAQ (reference sequence). The CDR3 is made up of 15 amino acids. V was pared by 0 bases and J by 5 bases, with 10 bases between. This CDR3 is CASSLAPKENEKLFF. Written as DNA, the CDR3 is TGTGCCAGCAGCTTAGCGCCGAAAGAAAATGAAAAACTGTTTTTT.

The chain combines TRBV27 with TRBJ2-7; 12 nucleotides match TRBD2. Germline V gene sequence: CDR1 MNHEY, CDR2 SMNVEV (reference sequence). There are 16 residues in the CDR3. Germline trimming cut 5 bases from V and 4 bases from J; bases unmatched to any gene: 9. The CDR3 DNA is TGTGCCAGCAGTCCCCGACTAGCGGGAGTAAGGTACGAGCAGTACTTC. This codes for CASSPRLAGVRYEQYF.

The gene calls are TRBV18 and TRBJ1-1, with 11 bases fitting TRBD1. CDR3 length equals 14 residues. The germline CDR1 and CDR2 sequences are KGHSH and LQKENI. V dropped 3 bases and J dropped 5; count of bases not matched to a gene: 2. This CDR3 reads CASSPRDRGTEAFF. The DNA of the CDR3 is TGTGCCAGCTCACCCCGGGACAGGGGGACTGAAGCTTTCTTT.